This T cell receptor (beta chain) was retrieved from a study of shared clonotypes between healthy human individuals. Points from the study as a whole: Some naive CD4 clonotypes, roughly 4.8%, turned up in common across four donors.

Regarding this clone: The target antigen is unknown.

V shed 5 bases and J shed 1 base, with 11 bases lying between them. Germline V gives CDR1 SGHAT, CDR2 FQNNGV. The length of the CDR3 is 14 residues. Each sorted subset replicate got 200 ng genomic DNA, roughly 27,000 genomes. Method: immunoSEQ multiplex PCR; TCRdb's copy keeps in-frame clones and lacks some. The table has about 2 million clones, 85% to 95% seen once. The J gene is TRBJ2-5, the V gene TRBV11-2, with a tentative D call TRBD1 (5 bases). Sequencing used naive CD4+ T cells sorted from blood. Specified subset: CD45RA+ positively selected. This TCR was recovered from a man aged 18 to 30 in good health. The CDR3 loop reads CASSGAGSQETQYF. The CDR3 bases are TGTGCCAGCAGCGGGGCTGGCTCCCAAGAGACCCAGTACTTC.